Shown below are 3 T cell receptor beta chains from a single sample sequenced in a study of neurological immune-mediated disorders (dated by TCRdb to about 2019). The library was made by 5' RACE. The listed sequencing device is Illumina HiSeq 2500. The public reads were reprocessed in TCRdb via fastp at Q25 and MiXCR, keeping in-frame beta chains. Rows matching on CDR3 protein sequence are summarized as one entry with the most common DNA and genes. The sample table lists 27,000 or so distinct CDR3 sequences, about 3.5% of them with a count of one. The ten largest clones capture 7% of the sample. The specimen was PBMCs. These receptors were taken from a woman in her 30s with multiple sclerosis.

This clonotype was observed at least ten times. The chain combines TRBV6-6 with TRBJ1-1, with no clear D. Trimming removed 2 bases at V and 5 bases at J, with 15 bases between. Germline V gene data show CDR1 as MNHNY and CDR2 as SVGAGI (reference sequence). The CDR3 sequence is 15 residues long. The CDR3, as DNA: TGTGCCAGCAGTTACGGACCCACCCAAGTAACTGAAGCTTTCTTT. Translated: CASSYGPTQVTEAFF.

This clonotype has a count of ten or more. This sequence joins TRBV7-6 and TRBJ2-7; no definite D call. Germline loops: CDR1 SGHVS, CDR2 FNYEAQ. The CDR3 runs to 14 residues. V lost 0 bases and J 6 bases, leaving 12 bases between the germline ends. CDR3 nucleotide sequence: TGTGCCAGCAGCTTAGCGCTGGGAAGTGTCGAGCAGTACTTC. Its translation is CASSLALGSVEQYF.

This clonotype was seen many times. This chain joins TRBV4-3 and TRBJ2-3, with 8 bases that match TRBD2. Germline values: CDR1 LGHNA, CDR2 YSLEER. The CDR3 is 15 amino acids. J was trimmed by 3 bases and V by 4 bases; bases with no gene match: 6. CDR3 region: CASSPRRLATDTQYF. Here the CDR3 DNA reads TGCGCCAGCAGCCCCCGGAGACTAGCGACAGATACGCAGTATTTT.